This is a list of T cell receptor beta chains from one sample in a study of blood T cell repertoires in COVID-19. Produced via immunoSEQ multiplex PCR; TCRdb's table is partial and in-frame only. The sample consists of about 320,000 clones, around 88% of them appearing once. The sequenced material came from peripheral blood. These receptors were collected from a woman aged 30 to 39 with COVID-19, enrolled during active disease. Each CDR3 is given with its conserved first and last residue. A D gene is named only where the DNA matches it firmly. Size values are once, few and many counts, or a class for expanded clones, and some rows have none.

J gene	clone size	D gene	V gene	CDR3 DNA	CDR3 protein
TRBJ2-2	NA	TRBD2	TRBV7-8	TGTGCCAGCAGCACGGGACTAGCGGGGGCCGCGAACACCGGGGAGCTGTTTTTT	CASSTGLAGAANTGELFF
TRBJ2-5	NA	TRBD2	TRBV3-1/TRBV3-2	TGTGCCAGCAGCCCTCGAGGGGCGGGGGAAGAGACCCAGTACTTC	CASSPRGAGEETQYF
TRBJ2-7	NA	NA	TRBV30	TGTGCCTGGAGTGTAGGGGTTGGGACCTACGAGCAGTACTTC	CAWSVGVGTYEQYF
TRBJ2-7	NA	NA	TRBV6-6	TGTGCCAGCAGTTACGAGGGCCACGAGCAGTACTTC	CASSYEGHEQYF
TRBJ2-5	NA	TRBD1	TRBV12-5	TGTGCTAGTGGTCCGGGACAGGGCCAAGAGACCCAGTACTTC	CASGPGQGQETQYF
TRBJ2-1	NA	NA	TRBV19	TGTGCCAGTAGTCAGGGATTCTCTGGTTACAATGAGCAGTTCTTC	CASSQGFSGYNEQFF
TRBJ2-3	NA	TRBD2	TRBV4-1	TGCGCCAGCAGCCGAGGACTAGCGGGAGCCACAGATACGCAGTATTTT	CASSRGLAGATDTQYF
TRBJ1-2	NA	NA	TRBV7-9	TGTGCCAGCAGCCCAGGGAACACTAACTATGGCTACACCTTC	CASSPGNTNYGYTF
TRBJ1-1	NA	TRBD1	TRBV29-1	TGCAGCGTACAGGGGATGAACACTGAAGCTTTCTTT	CSVQGMNTEAFF
TRBJ2-5	NA	NA	TRBV7-2	TGTGCCAGCAGCTGGACATCGCAAGAGACCCAGTACTTC	CASSWTSQETQYF
TRBJ2-5	few	NA	TRBV13	TGTGCCAGCAGCTCGTGGGGAGGAGAGGAGACCCAGTACTTC	CASSSWGGEETQYF
TRBJ2-6	NA	TRBD1	TRBV4-1	TGCGCCAGCAGCCACCGGGACAGGCTCAGCTCTGGGGCCAACGTCCTGACTTTC	CASSHRDRLSSGANVLTF
TRBJ1-2	NA	NA	TRBV12-3/TRBV12-4	TGTGCCAGCTCCAGGGGTAACAACTATGGCTACACCTTC	CASSRGNNYGYTF
TRBJ1-3	NA	NA	TRBV5-4	TGTGCCAGCAGCTTAAAGACAGGACTCTCTGGAAACACCATATATTTT	CASSLKTGLSGNTIYF
TRBJ2-1	NA	NA	TRBV7-9	TGTGCCAGCAGCTTAGGTAATTACTACAATGAGCAGTTCTTC	CASSLGNYYNEQFF
TRBJ1-6	NA	NA	TRBV6-5	TGTGCCAGCAACCCGGACGGAGGGAGTTCACCCCTCCACTTT	CASNPDGGSSPLHF
TRBJ1-1	NA	TRBD1	TRBV6-4	TGTGCCAGCAGTGGGGGACAGGCGAACACAAGAGCTATGAACACTGAAGCTTTCTTT	CASSGGQANTRAMNTEAFF
TRBJ1-1	NA	NA	TRBV19	TGTGCCAGATTAGATGGGCAAGTCACTGAAGCTTTCTTT	CARLDGQVTEAFF
TRBJ1-2	NA	NA	TRBV7-9	TGTGCCAGCAGCCTCGGGATGCTTTATGGCTACACCTTC	CASSLGMLYGYTF
TRBJ2-2	NA	NA	TRBV9	TGTGCCAGCACCAGGACCACGGGGGAGACTACCGGGGAGCTGTTTTTT	CASTRTTGETTGELFF
TRBJ2-2	NA	TRBD2	TRBV5-1	TGCGCCAGCAGCGGCAGCGGGGGCTTTGAGAACACCGGGGAGCTGTTTTTT	CASSGSGGFENTGELFF